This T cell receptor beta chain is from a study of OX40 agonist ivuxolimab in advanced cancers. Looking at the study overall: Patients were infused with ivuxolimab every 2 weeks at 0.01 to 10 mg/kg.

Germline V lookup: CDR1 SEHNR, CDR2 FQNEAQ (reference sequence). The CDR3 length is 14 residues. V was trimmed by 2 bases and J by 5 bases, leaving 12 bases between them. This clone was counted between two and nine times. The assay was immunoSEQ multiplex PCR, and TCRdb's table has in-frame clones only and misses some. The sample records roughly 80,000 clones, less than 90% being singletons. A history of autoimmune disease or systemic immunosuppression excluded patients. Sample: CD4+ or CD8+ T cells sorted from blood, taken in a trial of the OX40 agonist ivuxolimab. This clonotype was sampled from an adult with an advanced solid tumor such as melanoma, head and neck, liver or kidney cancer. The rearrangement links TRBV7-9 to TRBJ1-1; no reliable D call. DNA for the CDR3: TGTGCCAGCAGCTTAATGACAAAAGGGACTGAAGCTTTCTTT. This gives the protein CASSLMTKGTEAFF. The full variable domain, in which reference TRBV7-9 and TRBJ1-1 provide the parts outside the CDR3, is DTGVSQNPRHKITKRGQNVTFRCDPISEHNRLYWYRQTLGQGPEFLTYFQNEAQLEKSRLLSDRFSAERPKGSFSTLEIQRTEQGDSAMYLCASSLMTKGTEAFFGQGTRLTVV.